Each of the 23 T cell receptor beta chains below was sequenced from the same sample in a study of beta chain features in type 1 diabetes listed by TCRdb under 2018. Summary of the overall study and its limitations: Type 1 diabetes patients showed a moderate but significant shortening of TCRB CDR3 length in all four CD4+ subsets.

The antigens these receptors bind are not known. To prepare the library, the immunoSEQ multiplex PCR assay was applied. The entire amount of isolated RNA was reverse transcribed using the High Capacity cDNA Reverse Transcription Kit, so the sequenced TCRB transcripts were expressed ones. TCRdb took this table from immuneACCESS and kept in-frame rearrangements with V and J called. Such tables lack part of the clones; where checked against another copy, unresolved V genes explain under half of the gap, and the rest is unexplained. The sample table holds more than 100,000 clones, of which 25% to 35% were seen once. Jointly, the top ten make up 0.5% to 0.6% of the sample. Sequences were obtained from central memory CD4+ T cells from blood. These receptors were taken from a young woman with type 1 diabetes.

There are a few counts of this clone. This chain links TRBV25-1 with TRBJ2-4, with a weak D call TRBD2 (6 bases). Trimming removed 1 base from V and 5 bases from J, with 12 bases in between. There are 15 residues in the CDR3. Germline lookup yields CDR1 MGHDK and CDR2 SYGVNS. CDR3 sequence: CASSELGGVQNIQYF. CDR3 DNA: TGTGCCAGCAGTGAATTGGGAGGAGTTCAAAACATTCAGTACTTC.

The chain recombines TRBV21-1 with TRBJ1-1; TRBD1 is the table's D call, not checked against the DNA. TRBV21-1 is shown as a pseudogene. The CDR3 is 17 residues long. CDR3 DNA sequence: TGTGCCAGCAGCCGAGGAGACAGAAGGTATAGGAACACTGAAGCTTTCTTT. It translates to CASSRGDRRYRNTEAFF.

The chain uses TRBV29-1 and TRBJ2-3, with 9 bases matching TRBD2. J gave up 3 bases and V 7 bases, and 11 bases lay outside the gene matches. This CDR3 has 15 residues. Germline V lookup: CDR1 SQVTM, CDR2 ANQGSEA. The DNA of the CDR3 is TGCAGCGCGCCGGGACTAGCTGGGATGACAGATACGCAGTATTTT. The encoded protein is CSAPGLAGMTDTQYF.

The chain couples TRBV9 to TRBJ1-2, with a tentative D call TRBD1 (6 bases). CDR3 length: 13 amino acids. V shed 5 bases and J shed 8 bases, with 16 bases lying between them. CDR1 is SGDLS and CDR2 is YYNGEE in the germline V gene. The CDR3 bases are TGTGCCAGCAGAAAAGAGGGGGTCTCAGGCTACACCTTC. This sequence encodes CASRKEGVSGYTF.

This chain's CDR3 is CASSYGTSGRDTQYF. CDR3 nucleotide sequence: TGTGCCAGCAGTTACGGGACTAGCGGGAGAGATACGCAGTATTTT. The chain links TRBV6-5 to TRBJ2-3; 14 positions match TRBD2. Germline trimming cut 2 bases from V and 5 bases from J; bases unmatched to any gene: 0. CDR1 MNHEY and CDR2 SVGAGI come from the germline V gene. The CDR3 totals 15 residues.

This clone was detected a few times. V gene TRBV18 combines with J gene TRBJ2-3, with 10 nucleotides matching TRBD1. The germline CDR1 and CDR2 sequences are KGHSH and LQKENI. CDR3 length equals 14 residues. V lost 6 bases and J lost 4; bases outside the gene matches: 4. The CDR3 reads CASSWDRGADTQYF. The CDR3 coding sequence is TGTGCCAGCTCCTGGGACAGGGGCGCAGATACGCAGTATTTT.

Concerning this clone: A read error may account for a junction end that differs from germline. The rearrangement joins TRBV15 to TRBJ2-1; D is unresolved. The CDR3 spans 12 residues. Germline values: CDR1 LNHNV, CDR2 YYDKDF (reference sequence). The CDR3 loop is CATSRDDTSPLF. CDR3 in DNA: TGTGCCACCAGCAGAGATGACACCAGCCCCCTCTTC. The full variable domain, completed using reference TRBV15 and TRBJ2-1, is DAMVIQNPRYQVTQFGKPVTLSCSQTLNHNVMYWYQQKSSQAPKLLFHYYDKDFNNEADTPDNFQSRRPNTSFCFLDIRSPGLGDTAMYLCATSRDDTSPLFGPGTRLTVL.

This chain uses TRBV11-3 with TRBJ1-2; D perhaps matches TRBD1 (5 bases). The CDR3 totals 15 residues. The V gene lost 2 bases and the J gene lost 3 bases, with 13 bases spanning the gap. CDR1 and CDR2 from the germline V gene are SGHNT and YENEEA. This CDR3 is CASSLQGGLDYGYTF. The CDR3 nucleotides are TGTGCCAGCAGCTTACAGGGAGGTCTCGACTATGGCTACACCTTC.

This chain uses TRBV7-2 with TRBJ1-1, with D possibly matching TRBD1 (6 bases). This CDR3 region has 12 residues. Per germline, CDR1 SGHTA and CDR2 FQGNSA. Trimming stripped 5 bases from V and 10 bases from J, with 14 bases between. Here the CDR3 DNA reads TGTGCCAGCAGCCGGACAGAAGGAGGAGCTTTCTTT. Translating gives CASSRTEGGAFF.

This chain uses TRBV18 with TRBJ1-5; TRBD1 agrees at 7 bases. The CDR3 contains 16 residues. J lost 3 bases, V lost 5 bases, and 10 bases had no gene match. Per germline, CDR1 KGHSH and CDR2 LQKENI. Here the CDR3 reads CASSGNPGQNNQPQHF. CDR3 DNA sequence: TGTGCCAGCTCAGGCAACCCGGGACAGAACAATCAGCCCCAGCATTTT.

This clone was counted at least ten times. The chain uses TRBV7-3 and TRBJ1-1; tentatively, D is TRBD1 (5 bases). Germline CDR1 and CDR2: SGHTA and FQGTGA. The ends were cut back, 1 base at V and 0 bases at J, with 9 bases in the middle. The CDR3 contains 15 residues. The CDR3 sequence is CASSLNGRVNTEAFF. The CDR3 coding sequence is TGTGCCAGCAGCTTAAATGGCAGGGTGAACACTGAAGCTTTCTTT.

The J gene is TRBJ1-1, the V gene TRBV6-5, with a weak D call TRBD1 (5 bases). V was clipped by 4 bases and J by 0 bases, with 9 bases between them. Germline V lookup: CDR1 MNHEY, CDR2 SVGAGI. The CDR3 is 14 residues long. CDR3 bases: TGTGCCAGCAGTTTGGGGCCATTGAACACTGAAGCTTTCTTT. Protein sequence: CASSLGPLNTEAFF.

The CDR3 nucleotides are TGTGCCTGGGACTATGAGGATCAGCCCCAGCATTTT. As protein: CAWDYEDQPQHF. The chain uses TRBV30 and TRBJ1-5; no definite D call. Trimming pared 5 bases from V and 5 bases from J, leaving 10 bases between. The CDR3 is 12 amino acids. Per the germline V gene, CDR1 is GTSNPN and CDR2 is SVGIG (reference sequence).

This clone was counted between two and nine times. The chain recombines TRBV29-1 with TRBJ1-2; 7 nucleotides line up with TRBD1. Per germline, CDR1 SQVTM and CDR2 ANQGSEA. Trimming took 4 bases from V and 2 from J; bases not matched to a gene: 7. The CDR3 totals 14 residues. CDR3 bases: TGCAGCGTTGGCCCGGGACAGACAAACTATGGCTACACCTTC. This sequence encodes CSVGPGQTNYGYTF.

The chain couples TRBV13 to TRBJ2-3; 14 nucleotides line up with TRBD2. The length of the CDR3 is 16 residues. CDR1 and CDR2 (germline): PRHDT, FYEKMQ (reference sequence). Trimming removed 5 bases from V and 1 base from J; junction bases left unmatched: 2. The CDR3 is CASSRGLAGGTDTQYF. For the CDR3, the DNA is TGTGCCAGCAGCCGGGGACTAGCGGGAGGCACAGATACGCAGTATTTT.

The CDR3 loop is CASSERIVGAADTQYF. CDR3 nucleotide sequence: TGTGCCAGCAGTGAAAGGATTGTGGGGGCCGCAGATACGCAGTATTTT. The J gene is TRBJ2-3, the V gene TRBV6-1, with TRBD1 as a possible D gene (6 bases). Germline V gene sequence: CDR1 MNHNS, CDR2 SASEGT. V was trimmed by 2 bases and J by 4 bases, leaving 16 bases between them. There are 16 residues in the CDR3.

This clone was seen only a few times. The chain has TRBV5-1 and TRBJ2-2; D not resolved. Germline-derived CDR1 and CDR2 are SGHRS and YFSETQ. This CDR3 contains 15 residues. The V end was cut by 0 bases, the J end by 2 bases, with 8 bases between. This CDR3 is CASSLAQVNTGELFF. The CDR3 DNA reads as TGCGCCAGCAGCTTGGCGCAGGTTAACACCGGGGAGCTGTTTTTT. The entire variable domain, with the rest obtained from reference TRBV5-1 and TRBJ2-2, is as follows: KAGVTQTPRYLIKTRGQQVTLSCSPISGHRSVSWYQQTPGQGLQFLFEYFSETQRNKGNFPGRFSGRQFSNSRSEMNVSTLELGDSALYLCASSLAQVNTGELFFGEGSRLTVL.

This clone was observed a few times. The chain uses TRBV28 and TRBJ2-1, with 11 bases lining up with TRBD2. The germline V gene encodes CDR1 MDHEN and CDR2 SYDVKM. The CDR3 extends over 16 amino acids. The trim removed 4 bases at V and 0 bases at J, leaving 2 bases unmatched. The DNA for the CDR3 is TGTGCCAGCAGTTGGACTAGCGGGTTCTCCTACAATGAGCAGTTCTTC. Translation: CASSWTSGFSYNEQFF.

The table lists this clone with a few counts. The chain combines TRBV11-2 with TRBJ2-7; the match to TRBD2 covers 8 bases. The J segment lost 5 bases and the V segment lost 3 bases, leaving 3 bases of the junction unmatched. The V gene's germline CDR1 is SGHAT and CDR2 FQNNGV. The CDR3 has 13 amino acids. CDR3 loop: CASSFSGSHEQYV. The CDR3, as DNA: TGTGCCAGCAGCTTCAGCGGGAGCCACGAGCAGTACGTC.

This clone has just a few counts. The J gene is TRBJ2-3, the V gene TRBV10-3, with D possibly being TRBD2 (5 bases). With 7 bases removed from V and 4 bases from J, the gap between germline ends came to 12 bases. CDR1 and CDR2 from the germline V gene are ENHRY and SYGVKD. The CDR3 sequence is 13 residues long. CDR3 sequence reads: CAIMGDLPDTQYF. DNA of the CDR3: TGTGCCATCATGGGAGACCTCCCAGATACGCAGTATTTT.

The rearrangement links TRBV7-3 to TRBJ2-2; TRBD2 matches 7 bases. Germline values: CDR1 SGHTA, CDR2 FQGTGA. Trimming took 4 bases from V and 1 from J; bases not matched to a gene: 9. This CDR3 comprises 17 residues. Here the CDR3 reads CASSSFTGGLNTGELFF. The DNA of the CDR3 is TGTGCCAGCAGCTCCTTTACGGGAGGCCTGAACACCGGGGAGCTGTTTTTT.

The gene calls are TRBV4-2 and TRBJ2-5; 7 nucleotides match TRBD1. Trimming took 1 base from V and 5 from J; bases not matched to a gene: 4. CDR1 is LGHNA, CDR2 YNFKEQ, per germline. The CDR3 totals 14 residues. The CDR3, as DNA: TGTGCCAGCAGCCAAGCCGACAGGGTCGAGACCCAGTACTTC. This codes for CASSQADRVETQYF.

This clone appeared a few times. This CDR3 reads CASSSPGQPRREQYF. The CDR3 nucleotides read TGTGCCAGCAGCTCCCCCGGACAGCCAAGACGCGAGCAGTACTTC. The V and J genes are TRBV7-3 and TRBJ2-7; D is possibly TRBD1 (6 bases). The CDR3 length is 15 residues. V was trimmed by 4 bases and J by 6 bases, leaving 19 bases between them. Looked up from germline, CDR1 is SGHTA and CDR2 is FQGTGA.